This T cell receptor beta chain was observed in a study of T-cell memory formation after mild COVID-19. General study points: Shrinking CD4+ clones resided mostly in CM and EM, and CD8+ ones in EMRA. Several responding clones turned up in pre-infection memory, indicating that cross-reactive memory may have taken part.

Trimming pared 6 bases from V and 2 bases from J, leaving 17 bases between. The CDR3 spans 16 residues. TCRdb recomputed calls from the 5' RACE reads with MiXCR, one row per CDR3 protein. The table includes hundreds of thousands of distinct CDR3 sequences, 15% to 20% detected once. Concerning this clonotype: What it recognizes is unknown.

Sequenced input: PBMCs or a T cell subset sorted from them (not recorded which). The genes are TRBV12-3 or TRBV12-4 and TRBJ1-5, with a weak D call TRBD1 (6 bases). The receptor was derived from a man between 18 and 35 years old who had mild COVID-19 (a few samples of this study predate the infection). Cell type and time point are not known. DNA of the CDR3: TGTGCCAGCAGCCCGAGGGGGACTGCTGGCAATCAGCCCCAGCATTTT. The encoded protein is CASSPRGTAGNQPQHF.